This T cell receptor (beta chain) appears in the sequencing data of a study of T cell repertoires in cytomegalovirus infection. TCRdb reprocessed the reads with MiXCR, giving one entry per CDR3 protein. This repertoire shows about 830,000 distinct CDR3 sequences, 30% to 35% found once; its top ten account for around 12%. A note on this clonotype: Antigen specificity is unknown.

This CDR3 contains 19 residues. Germline V gene lookup returns CDR1 MNHEY and CDR2 SVGAGI. The V and J ends lost 6 bases and 3 bases, in that order; junction bases with no gene match: 19. The clonotype was recovered from a human donor in good health (CMV status not recorded). Some clones in this sample may be carry-over from other donors' samples. The sample here was cultured CD8+ T cells from PBMCs, taken from culture after CMV antigen stimulation. The chain combines TRBV6-5 with TRBJ1-2; 10 nucleotides line up with TRBD1. CDR3 DNA: TGTGCCAGCAGCTATGGGACAGGGGAGATTTCGAAAGAGTACTATGGCTACACCTTC. Protein: CASSYGTGEISKEYYGYTF.